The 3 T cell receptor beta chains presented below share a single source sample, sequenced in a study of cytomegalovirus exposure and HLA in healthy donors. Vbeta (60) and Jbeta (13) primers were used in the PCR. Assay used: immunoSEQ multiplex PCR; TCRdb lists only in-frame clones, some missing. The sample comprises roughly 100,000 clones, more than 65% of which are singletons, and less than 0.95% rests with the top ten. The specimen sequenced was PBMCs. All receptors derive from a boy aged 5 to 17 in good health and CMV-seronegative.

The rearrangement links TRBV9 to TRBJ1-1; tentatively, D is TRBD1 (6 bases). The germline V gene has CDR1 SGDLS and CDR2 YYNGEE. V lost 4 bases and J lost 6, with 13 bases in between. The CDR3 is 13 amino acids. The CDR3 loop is CASSTRGPAEAFF. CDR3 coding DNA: TGTGCCAGCAGCACCAGGGGCCCCGCTGAAGCTTTCTTT.

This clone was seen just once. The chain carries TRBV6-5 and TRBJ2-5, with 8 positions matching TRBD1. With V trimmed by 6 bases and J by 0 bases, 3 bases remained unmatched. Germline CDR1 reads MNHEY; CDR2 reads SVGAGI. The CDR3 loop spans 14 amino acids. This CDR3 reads CASSRTGNQETQYF. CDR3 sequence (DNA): TGTGCCAGCAGCAGGACAGGGAACCAAGAGACCCAGTACTTC.

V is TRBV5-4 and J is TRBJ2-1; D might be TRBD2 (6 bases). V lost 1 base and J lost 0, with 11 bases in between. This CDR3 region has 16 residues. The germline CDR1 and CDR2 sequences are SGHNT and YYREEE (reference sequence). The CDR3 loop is CASSLIVGSSYNEQFF. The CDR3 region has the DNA TGTGCCAGCAGCTTGATAGTCGGGAGCTCCTACAATGAGCAGTTCTTC.